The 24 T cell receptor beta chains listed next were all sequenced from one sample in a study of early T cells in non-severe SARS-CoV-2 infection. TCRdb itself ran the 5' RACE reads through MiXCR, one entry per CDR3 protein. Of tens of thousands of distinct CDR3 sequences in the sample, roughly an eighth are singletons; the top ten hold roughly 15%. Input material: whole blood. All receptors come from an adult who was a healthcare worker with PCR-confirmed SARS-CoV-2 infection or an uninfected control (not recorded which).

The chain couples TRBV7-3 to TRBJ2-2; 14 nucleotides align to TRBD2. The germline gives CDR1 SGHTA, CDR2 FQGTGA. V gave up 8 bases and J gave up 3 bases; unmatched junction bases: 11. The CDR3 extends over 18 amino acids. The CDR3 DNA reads TGTGCCAGCCGTCCTGGACTAGCGGGGGGTCGTGACACCGGGGAGCTGTTTTTT. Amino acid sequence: CASRPGLAGGRDTGELFF.

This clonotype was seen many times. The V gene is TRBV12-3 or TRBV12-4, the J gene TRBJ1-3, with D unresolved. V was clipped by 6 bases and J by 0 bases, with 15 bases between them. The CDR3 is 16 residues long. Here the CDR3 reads CASSARGGLSGNTIYF. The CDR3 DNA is TGTGCCAGCAGCGCCCGGGGAGGGCTCTCTGGAAACACCATATATTTT.

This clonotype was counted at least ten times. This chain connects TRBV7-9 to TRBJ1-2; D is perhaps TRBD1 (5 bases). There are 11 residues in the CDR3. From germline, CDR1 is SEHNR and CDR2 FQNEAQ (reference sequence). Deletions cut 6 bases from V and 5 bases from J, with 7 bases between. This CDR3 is CASRGLYGYTF. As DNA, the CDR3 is TGTGCCAGCAGGGGACTTTATGGCTACACCTTC.

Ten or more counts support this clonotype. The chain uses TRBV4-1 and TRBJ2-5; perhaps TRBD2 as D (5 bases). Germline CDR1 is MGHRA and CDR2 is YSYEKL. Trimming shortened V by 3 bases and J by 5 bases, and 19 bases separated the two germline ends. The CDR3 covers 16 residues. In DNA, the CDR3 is TGCGCCAGCAGCCAGCCCGGGATACCCCGCGCGGAGACCCAGTACTTC. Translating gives CASSQPGIPRAETQYF.

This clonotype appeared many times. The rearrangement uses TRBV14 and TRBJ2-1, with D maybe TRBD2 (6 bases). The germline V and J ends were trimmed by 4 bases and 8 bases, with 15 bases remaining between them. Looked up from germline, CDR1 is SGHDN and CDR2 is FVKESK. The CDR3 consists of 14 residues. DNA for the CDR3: TGTGCCAGCAGCCGGCGGAGGGGATTTGATGAGCAGTTCTTC. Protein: CASSRRRGFDEQFF.

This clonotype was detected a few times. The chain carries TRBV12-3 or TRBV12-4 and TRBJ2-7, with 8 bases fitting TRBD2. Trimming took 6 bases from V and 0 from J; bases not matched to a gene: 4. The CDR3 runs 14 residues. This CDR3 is CASSRGGTSYEQYF. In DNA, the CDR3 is TGTGCCAGCAGCCGGGGGGGGACCTCCTACGAGCAGTACTTC.

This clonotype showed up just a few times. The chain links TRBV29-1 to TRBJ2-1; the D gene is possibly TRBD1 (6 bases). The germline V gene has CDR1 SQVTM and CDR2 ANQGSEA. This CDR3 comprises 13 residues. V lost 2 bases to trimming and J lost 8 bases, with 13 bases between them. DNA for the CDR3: TGCAGCGTTGAACTGGACAGCGTCCATGAGCAGTTCTTC. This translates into CSVELDSVHEQFF.

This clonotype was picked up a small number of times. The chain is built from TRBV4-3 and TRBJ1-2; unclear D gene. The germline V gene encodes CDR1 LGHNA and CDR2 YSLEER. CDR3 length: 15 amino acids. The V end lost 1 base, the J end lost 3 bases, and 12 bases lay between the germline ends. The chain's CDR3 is CASSQAIRAHYGYTF. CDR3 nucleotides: TGCGCCAGCAGCCAAGCGATACGCGCCCACTATGGCTACACCTTC.

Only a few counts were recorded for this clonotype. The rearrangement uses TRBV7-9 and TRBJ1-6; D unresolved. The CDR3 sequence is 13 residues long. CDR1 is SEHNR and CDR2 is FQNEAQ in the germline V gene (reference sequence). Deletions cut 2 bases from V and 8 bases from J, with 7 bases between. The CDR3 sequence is CASSLSEDSPLHF. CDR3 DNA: TGTGCCAGCAGCTTATCTGAGGATTCACCCCTCCACTTT.

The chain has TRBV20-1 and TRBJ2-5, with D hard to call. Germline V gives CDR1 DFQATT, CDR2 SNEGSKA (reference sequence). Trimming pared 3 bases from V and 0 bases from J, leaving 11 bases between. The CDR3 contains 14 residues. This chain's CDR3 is CSASVGWYQETQYF. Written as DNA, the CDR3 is TGCAGTGCTAGTGTGGGATGGTACCAAGAGACCCAGTACTTC.

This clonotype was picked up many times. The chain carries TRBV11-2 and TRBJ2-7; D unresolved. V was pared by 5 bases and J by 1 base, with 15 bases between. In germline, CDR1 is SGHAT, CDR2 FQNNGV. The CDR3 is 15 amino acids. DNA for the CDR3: TGTGCCAGCAGCCCAGGTTTTATGACGTCCTACGAGCAGTACTTC. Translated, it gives CASSPGFMTSYEQYF.

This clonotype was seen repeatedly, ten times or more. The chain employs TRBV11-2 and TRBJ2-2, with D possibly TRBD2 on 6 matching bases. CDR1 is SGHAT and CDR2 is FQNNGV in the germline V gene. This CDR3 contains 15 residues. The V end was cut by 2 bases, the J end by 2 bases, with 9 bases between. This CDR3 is CASSLSGGNTGELFF. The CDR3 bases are TGTGCCAGCAGCTTATCCGGGGGAAACACCGGGGAGCTGTTTTTT.

The CDR3 DNA reads TGCGCCAGCCGGTTGTCCGGTAGGGCGAATGAAAAACTGTTTTTT. This encodes CASRLSGRANEKLFF. The chain employs TRBV5-1 and TRBJ1-4; no clear D gene. Germline V lookup: CDR1 SGHRS, CDR2 YFSETQ. Trimming took off 7 bases at V and 5 bases at J, with 18 bases between the two ends. The CDR3 sequence is 15 residues long.

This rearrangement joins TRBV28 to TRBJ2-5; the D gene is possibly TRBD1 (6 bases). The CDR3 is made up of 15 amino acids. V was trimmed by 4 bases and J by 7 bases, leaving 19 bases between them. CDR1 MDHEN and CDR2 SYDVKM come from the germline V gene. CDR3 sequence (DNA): TGTGCCAGCAGTTCCCCACAGGGTCTAGGCGTGACCCAGTACTTC. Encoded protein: CASSSPQGLGVTQYF.

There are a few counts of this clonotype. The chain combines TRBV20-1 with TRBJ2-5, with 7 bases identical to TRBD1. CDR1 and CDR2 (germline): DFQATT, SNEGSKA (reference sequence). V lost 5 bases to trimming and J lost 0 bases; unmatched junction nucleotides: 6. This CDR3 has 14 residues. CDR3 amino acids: CSAYTGEYQETQYF. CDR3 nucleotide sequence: TGCAGTGCTTATACAGGGGAGTACCAAGAGACCCAGTACTTC.

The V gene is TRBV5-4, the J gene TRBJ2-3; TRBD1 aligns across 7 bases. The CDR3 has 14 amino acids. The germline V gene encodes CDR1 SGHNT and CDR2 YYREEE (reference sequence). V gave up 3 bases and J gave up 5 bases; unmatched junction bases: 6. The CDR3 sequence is CASSSDRVRDTQYF. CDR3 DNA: TGTGCCAGCAGCTCCGACAGGGTGCGAGATACGCAGTATTTT.

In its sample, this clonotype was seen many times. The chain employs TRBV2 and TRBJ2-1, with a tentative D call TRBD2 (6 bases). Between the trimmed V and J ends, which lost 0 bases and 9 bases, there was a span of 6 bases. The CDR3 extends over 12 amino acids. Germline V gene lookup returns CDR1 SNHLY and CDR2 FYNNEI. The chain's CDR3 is CASSEASGEQFF. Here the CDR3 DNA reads TGTGCCAGCAGTGAAGCTAGCGGTGAGCAGTTCTTC.

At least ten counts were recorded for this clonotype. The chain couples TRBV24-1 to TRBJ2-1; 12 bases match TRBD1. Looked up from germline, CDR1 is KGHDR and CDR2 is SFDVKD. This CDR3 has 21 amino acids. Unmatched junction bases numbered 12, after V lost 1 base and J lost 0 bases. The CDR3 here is CATSDFSGTGGDPSSYNEQFF. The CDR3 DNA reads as TGTGCCACCAGTGATTTCTCGGGGACAGGGGGCGATCCGAGCTCCTACAATGAGCAGTTCTTC.

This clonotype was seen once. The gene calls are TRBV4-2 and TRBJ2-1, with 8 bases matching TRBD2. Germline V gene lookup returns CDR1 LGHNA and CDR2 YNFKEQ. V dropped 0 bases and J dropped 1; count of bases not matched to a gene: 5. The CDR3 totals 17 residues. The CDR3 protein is CASSQDPGGVSYNEQFF. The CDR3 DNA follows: TGTGCCAGCAGCCAAGATCCGGGGGGGGTGTCCTACAATGAGCAGTTCTTC.

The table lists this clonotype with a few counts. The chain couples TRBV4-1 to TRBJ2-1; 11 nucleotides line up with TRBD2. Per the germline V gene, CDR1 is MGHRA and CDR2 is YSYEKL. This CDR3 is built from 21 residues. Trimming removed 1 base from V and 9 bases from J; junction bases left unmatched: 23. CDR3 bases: TGCGCCAGCAGCCAAGCGGGTCAAGCTTACAACCGACTAGCGGGGACGGTTGAGCAGTTCTTC. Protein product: CASSQAGQAYNRLAGTVEQFF.

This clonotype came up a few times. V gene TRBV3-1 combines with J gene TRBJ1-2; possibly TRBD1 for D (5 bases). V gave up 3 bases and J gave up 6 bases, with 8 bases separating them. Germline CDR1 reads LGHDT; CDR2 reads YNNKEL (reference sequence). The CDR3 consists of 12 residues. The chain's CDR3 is CASSQGPDGYTF. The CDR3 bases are TGTGCCAGCAGCCAGGGGCCAGATGGCTACACCTTC.

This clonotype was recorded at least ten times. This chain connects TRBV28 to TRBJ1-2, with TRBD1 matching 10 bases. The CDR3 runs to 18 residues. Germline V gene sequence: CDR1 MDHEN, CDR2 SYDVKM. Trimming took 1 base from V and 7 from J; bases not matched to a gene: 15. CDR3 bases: TGTGCCAGCAGTTTATCCCCTTCCGACAGGGGGCGCGAAGGTGGCTACACCTTC. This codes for CASSLSPSDRGREGGYTF.

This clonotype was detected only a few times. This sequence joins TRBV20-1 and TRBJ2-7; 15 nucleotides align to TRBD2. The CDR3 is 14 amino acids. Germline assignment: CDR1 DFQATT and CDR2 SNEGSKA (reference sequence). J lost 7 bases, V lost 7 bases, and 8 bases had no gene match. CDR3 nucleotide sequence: TGCAGTGTCCAAGGACTAGCGGGAGGGAAGGAGCAGTACTTC. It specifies CSVQGLAGGKEQYF.

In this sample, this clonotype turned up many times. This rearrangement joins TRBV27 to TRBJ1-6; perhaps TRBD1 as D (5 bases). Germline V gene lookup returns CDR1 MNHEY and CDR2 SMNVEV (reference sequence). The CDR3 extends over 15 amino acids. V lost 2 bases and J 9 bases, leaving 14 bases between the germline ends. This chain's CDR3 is CASSLAGTAFSPLHF. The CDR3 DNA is TGTGCCAGCAGTTTAGCGGGGACGGCATTTTCACCCCTCCACTTT.